A single sample gave rise to the 14 T cell receptor beta chains below, sequenced in a study of CD8 T cells in ankylosing spondylitis (dated by TCRdb to the late 2010s). Library preparation was by 5' RACE. Sequencing took place on an Illumina HiSeq 2500. TCRdb reanalyzed the raw reads on its own, using fastp at Q25 for trimming and MiXCR for clone calling, and kept in-frame beta chains. Every CDR3 protein is listed once, alongside the most common genes and DNA of its rows. A total of some 150,000 distinct CDR3 sequences appear in this sample, roughly 10% of them only once. Roughly 4.5% of the sample lies in the top ten. Sequencing was performed on blood, either unsorted or a sorted T cell fraction (not recorded which). Every receptor here comes from a female donor with ankylosing spondylitis or in good health (not recorded which).

The chain links TRBV28 to TRBJ2-1; no clear D gene. Trimming stripped 9 bases from V and 11 bases from J, with 20 bases between. The CDR3 is made up of 13 amino acids. Per germline, CDR1 MDHEN and CDR2 SYDVKM. This CDR3 is CASRPRALPKQFF. CDR3 DNA: TGTGCCAGTCGCCCCCGGGCCCTCCCTAAGCAGTTCTTC.

The chain links TRBV5-4 to TRBJ1-1; D is uncertain. This CDR3 comprises 12 residues. Trimming took 0 bases from V and 8 from J, leaving 8 bases between them. Germline V gene lookup returns CDR1 SGHNT and CDR2 YYREEE (reference sequence). CDR3 coding DNA: TGTGCCAGCAGCTTGGCTCCGGGGGAAGCTTTCTTT. This translates into CASSLAPGEAFF.

This clonotype was recorded at least ten times. The chain recombines TRBV20-1 with TRBJ1-1; D may be TRBD1 (5 bases). The germline V and J ends were trimmed by 6 bases and 6 bases, with 11 bases remaining between them. This CDR3 has 11 amino acids. Germline CDR1 DFQATT, CDR2 SNEGSKA (reference sequence). The CDR3 sequence is CSASPGAEAFF. CDR3 nucleotides: TGCAGTGCCTCCCCGGGGGCTGAAGCTTTCTTT.

The sample holds many counts of this clonotype. This chain uses TRBV28 with TRBJ1-5; no clear D. CDR3 length: 14 amino acids. Germline CDR1 reads MDHEN; CDR2 reads SYDVKM. The ends were cut back, 7 bases at V and 5 bases at J, with 15 bases in the middle. The CDR3 DNA follows: TGTGCCAGCAATGAGCGGGCGGGCTATCAGCCCCAGCATTTT. Its protein product is CASNERAGYQPQHF.

This chain links TRBV27 with TRBJ2-1; 13 bases are a match to TRBD2. V lost 5 bases, J lost 1 base, and 17 bases stayed unmatched. The germline gives CDR1 MNHEY, CDR2 SMNVEV (reference sequence). CDR3 length: 21 residues. The CDR3 nucleotides are TGTGCCAGCAGTCCATACCGCGGACTAGCGGGAGCGTCAGCTTCCTACAATGAGCAGTTCTTC. This gives the protein CASSPYRGLAGASASYNEQFF.

This clonotype showed up many times. The chain uses TRBV20-1 and TRBJ1-2; D is unclear. The CDR3 sequence is 13 residues long. Per the germline V gene, CDR1 is DFQATT and CDR2 is SNEGSKA (reference sequence). The germline V and J ends were trimmed by 3 bases and 2 bases, with 10 bases remaining between them. The CDR3: CSARVVSNYGYTF. CDR3 coding DNA: TGCAGTGCTAGGGTGGTCTCCAACTATGGCTACACCTTC.

This clonotype was seen at least ten times. This chain connects TRBV15 to TRBJ2-2; D call uncertain. Trimming took 0 bases from V and 6 from J, leaving 5 bases between them. CDR1 and CDR2 from the germline V gene are LNHNV and YYDKDF (reference sequence). The CDR3 is 13 residues long. The CDR3 region is CATSRDFPGELFF. For the CDR3, the DNA is TGTGCCACCAGCAGAGATTTTCCCGGGGAGCTGTTTTTT.

The sample holds many counts of this clonotype. The J gene is TRBJ2-2, the V gene TRBV9; 9 bases line up with TRBD2. Germline trimming cut 4 bases from V and 1 base from J; bases unmatched to any gene: 8. Germline CDR1 is SGDLS and CDR2 is YYNGEE. CDR3 length equals 17 residues. CDR3 coding DNA: TGTGCCAGCAGCACGGAACTAGCGGGTGTGAACACCGGGGAGCTGTTTTTT. This translates into CASSTELAGVNTGELFF.

This clonotype was picked up a small number of times. The V and J genes are TRBV11-2 and TRBJ2-5; no firm D call. The CDR3 covers 12 residues. Per germline, CDR1 SGHAT and CDR2 FQNNGV. V was trimmed by 4 bases and J by 3 bases, leaving 6 bases between them. This CDR3 is CASSYREETQYF. CDR3 coding DNA: TGTGCCAGCAGCTACCGGGAAGAGACCCAGTACTTC.

The chain uses TRBV11-2 and TRBJ1-4; tentative D call: TRBD1 (5 bases). Germline V gives CDR1 SGHAT, CDR2 FQNNGV. Trimming removed 5 bases from V and 8 bases from J, with 24 bases in between. This CDR3 comprises 17 residues. The CDR3 region is CASSQGVSSWVAEKLFF. The CDR3 coding sequence is TGTGCCAGCAGCCAAGGGGTCTCTTCTTGGGTTGCGGAAAAACTGTTTTTT.

In this sample, this clonotype turned up many times. This sequence joins TRBV19 and TRBJ2-3, with 9 nucleotides matching TRBD2. V gave up 6 bases and J gave up 6 bases; unmatched junction bases: 4. Germline V gives CDR1 LNHDA, CDR2 SQIVND (reference sequence). The CDR3 extends over 13 amino acids. Here the CDR3 reads CASRREGGDTQYF. The CDR3 nucleotides read TGTGCCAGTAGGCGGGAGGGGGGGGATACGCAGTATTTT.

This clonotype has at least ten counts. The rearrangement uses TRBV2 and TRBJ1-2; D remains ambiguous. Germline V gene sequence: CDR1 SNHLY, CDR2 FYNNEI. V shed 4 bases and J shed 0 bases, with 12 bases lying between them. CDR3 length equals 15 residues. The CDR3 DNA reads as TGTGCCAGCAGTGTTTATGGGGTGGCTAACTATGGCTACACCTTC. Translating it yields CASSVYGVANYGYTF.

This clonotype showed up many times. The V call is TRBV20-1, the J call TRBJ1-5; weak D call: TRBD1 (5 bases). The V end lost 2 bases, the J end lost 3 bases, and 17 bases lay between the germline ends. The CDR3 consists of 16 residues. The germline V gene encodes CDR1 DFQATT and CDR2 SNEGSKA (reference sequence). CDR3 in DNA: TGCAGTGCTAGATCGGGGGGTAGTATTGACAATCAGCCCCAGCATTTT. Protein sequence: CSARSGGSIDNQPQHF.

Ten or more counts support this clonotype. V and J are TRBV18 and TRBJ1-2; TRBD1 matches at 9 bases. V gave up 3 bases and J gave up 4 bases; unmatched junction bases: 6. The CDR3 spans 15 residues. In germline, CDR1 is KGHSH, CDR2 LQKENI. In DNA, the CDR3 is TGTGCCAGCTCACCGGGGACAGGGAATCGCTATGGCTACACCTTC. Protein product: CASSPGTGNRYGYTF.